What follows are 15 T cell receptor beta chains derived from one specimen sequenced in a study of post-analysis software for immune sequencing data. Unique molecular identifiers tagged the TCR beta cDNA libraries. TCRdb ran MiXCR on the PCR reads and lists one entry per CDR3 protein. The sample has roughly 180,000 distinct CDR3 sequences; around 28% are singletons. The antigens of these receptors remain unknown. Study observations and caveats: Roughly 5 TRBV segments, TRBV5-6, TRBV5-1 and TRBV20-1 among them, were found more frequent in patients than controls.

Material for sequencing was blood. The source of these receptors is a girl between 5 and 17 years old with multiple sclerosis.

This clonotype appeared many times. V usage is TRBV7-2 and J usage is TRBJ2-4; tentative D call: TRBD2 (5 bases). The germline CDR1 and CDR2 sequences are SGHTA and FQGNSA. Trimming pared 3 bases from V and 6 bases from J, leaving 6 bases between. This CDR3 has 12 amino acids. In DNA, the CDR3 is TGTGCCAGCAGCTTCGGGGTAAACATTCAGTACTTC. Amino acids: CASSFGVNIQYF.

The chain uses TRBV10-3 and TRBJ2-3, with 12 bases matching TRBD2. Trimming cost V 7 bases and J 0 bases; bases outside gene matches: 5. The germline gives CDR1 ENHRY, CDR2 SYGVKD. The CDR3 contains 16 residues. The CDR3: CAIKPGLAGSTDTQYF. The CDR3 coding sequence is TGTGCCATCAAGCCCGGACTAGCGGGAAGCACAGATACGCAGTATTTT.

At least ten counts were recorded for this clonotype. The V and J genes are TRBV3-1 and TRBJ2-3; D not resolved. The CDR3 sequence is 11 residues long. Per the germline V gene, CDR1 is LGHDT and CDR2 is YNNKEL (reference sequence). Trimming removed 2 bases from V and 6 bases from J, with 3 bases in between. The CDR3 DNA reads as TGTGCCAGCAGCCAAATGGATACGCAGTATTTT. Protein: CASSQMDTQYF.

This clonotype occurred a few times. Sequence at one end of the junction differs from germline and may be a read error. The CDR3 region has the DNA TGCGCCAGCAGCTTGGAGTCTTGGGGGGCAGATACGCGGTATTTT. This translates into CASSLESWGADTRYF. This chain links TRBV5-1 with TRBJ2-3; D is possibly TRBD1 or TRBD2 (6 bases each). This CDR3 has 15 amino acids. Germline V gene data show CDR1 as SGHRS and CDR2 as YFSETQ.

The chain uses TRBV2 and TRBJ2-3; 9 nucleotides align to TRBD2. The CDR3 totals 15 residues. The V and J ends lost 6 bases and 8 bases, in that order; junction bases with no gene match: 12. Germline CDR1 SNHLY, CDR2 FYNNEI. In nucleotides, the CDR3 is TGTGCCAGCAGGCCCATAGCGGGAGTGGTCGGTACGCAGTATTTT. This translates into CASRPIAGVVGTQYF.

Details on this clonotype: Given a much more abundant clone one base away, this may be a read error. The J gene is TRBJ2-4, the V gene TRBV7-2; D is unresolved. The J call may be in error: the DNA end matches TRBJ2-7 better. Per germline, CDR1 SGHTA and CDR2 FQGNSA. CDR3 length: 14 amino acids. The CDR3 DNA reads TGTGCCAGCAGCTTCGCCCAAGCAGATAGCGAGCAGTACTTC. Amino acids: CASSFAQADSEQYF.

V is TRBV5-1 and J is TRBJ2-2; the D is unclear. Trimming shortened V by 1 base and J by 4 bases, and 8 bases separated the two germline ends. The CDR3 has 14 amino acids. Per the germline V gene, CDR1 is SGHRS and CDR2 is YFSETQ. The CDR3 sequence: CASSLLQLTGELFF. CDR3 bases: TGCGCCAGCAGCTTGTTACAGCTCACCGGGGAGCTGTTTTTT.

This clonotype was seen only a few times. At one boundary the junction diverges from the germline segment, which might be a read error. The chain recombines TRBV12-3 or TRBV12-4 with TRBJ1-2, with 7 bases lining up with TRBD1. This CDR3 has 14 amino acids. The DNA of the CDR3 is TGTGCCGGCAGTTTCTCAACAGGGGTTAATGGCTACACCTTC. It is translated as CAGSFSTGVNGYTF.

This chain joins TRBV12-3 or TRBV12-4 and TRBJ1-2; TRBD1 might be the D (5 bases). The CDR3 covers 14 residues. V lost 2 bases and J 7 bases, leaving 14 bases between the germline ends. CDR3 amino acids: CASSLSEGRGGYTF. The CDR3 DNA follows: TGTGCCAGCAGTTTAAGCGAGGGGAGGGGTGGCTACACCTTC.

This clonotype was counted many times. The gene calls are TRBV6-5 and TRBJ2-3; 10 bases are shared with TRBD2. The CDR3 length is 18 residues. Unmatched junction bases numbered 8, after V lost 0 bases and J lost 2 bases. Germline V gives CDR1 MNHEY, CDR2 SVGAGI. The CDR3 DNA is TGTGCCAGCAGTTACTCGAGTACTAGCGGGACTCACACAGATACGCAGTATTTT. It is translated as CASSYSSTSGTHTDTQYF.

The sample holds a few counts of this clonotype. The chain couples TRBV15 to TRBJ1-1; D perhaps matches TRBD1 (6 bases). Germline CDR1 reads LNHNV; CDR2 reads YYDKDF (reference sequence). V was trimmed by 5 bases and J by 5 bases, leaving 27 bases between them. CDR3 length equals 18 residues. This CDR3 is CATSSRITRQVRETEAFF. CDR3 DNA sequence: TGTGCCACCAGCTCCCGGATTACGAGACAGGTCCGGGAAACTGAAGCTTTCTTT. Complete variable domain (other parts from reference TRBV15 and TRBJ1-1): DAMVIQNPRYQVTQFGKPVTLSCSQTLNHNVMYWYQQKSSQAPKLLFHYYDKDFNNEADTPDNFQSRRPNTSFCFLDIRSPGLGDTAMYLCATSSRITRQVRETEAFFGQGTRLTVV.

With respect to this clonotype: Being one base from a much bigger clone, this may be a read error. The chain employs TRBV7-3 and TRBJ1-2; D not certain. Germline V gene lookup returns CDR1 SGHTA and CDR2 FQGTGA. The CDR3 runs 14 residues. Deletions cut 8 bases from V and 8 bases from J, with 21 bases between. Here the CDR3 reads CASGPHPETGGYTF. The CDR3 DNA follows: TGTGCCAGCGGCCCCCACCCGGAGACGGGAGGCTACACCTTC.

The chain is built from TRBV7-2 and TRBJ2-3; D is unclear. V was cut by 2 bases and J by 4 bases, with 10 bases left in between. CDR1 is SGHTA and CDR2 is FQGNSA in the germline V gene. This CDR3 region has 14 residues. DNA of the CDR3: TGTGCCAGCAGCTTAACCCAACCACCAGATACGCAGTATTTT. Translated, it gives CASSLTQPPDTQYF.

Concerning this clonotype: A much more abundant neighbour one base away suggests this may be a read error. The chain has TRBV18 and TRBJ2-4, with D unresolved. The ends were cut back, 4 bases at V and 13 bases at J, with 17 bases in the middle. The germline gives CDR1 KGHSH, CDR2 LQKENI. The CDR3 extends over 13 amino acids. CDR3 loop: CASSLGSLREQYF. The CDR3 nucleotides are TGTGCCAGCTCACTAGGGTCGCTGAGAGAGCAGTACTTC. Combining the CDR3 with reference TRBV18 and TRBJ2-4 gives the whole variable domain NAGVMQNPRHLVRRRGQEARLRCSPMKGHSHVYWYRQLPEEGLKFMVYLQKENIIDESGMPKERFSAEFPKEGPSILRIQQVVRGDSAAYFCASSLGSLREQYFGAGTRLSVL.

This chain connects TRBV12-3 or TRBV12-4 to TRBJ2-1; D is perhaps TRBD2 (5 bases). There are 15 residues in the CDR3. V was cut by 6 bases and J by 6 bases, with 18 bases left in between. The chain's CDR3 is CASRQGLIGVNEQFF. CDR3 coding DNA: TGTGCCAGCAGACAAGGACTGATTGGGGTCAATGAGCAGTTCTTC.